This TCR beta chain comes out of a study of blood T cells in healthy people across ages. This CDR3 comprises 12 residues. The V end was cut by 0 bases, the J end by 10 bases, with 10 bases between. CDR1 and CDR2 (germline): DFQATT, SNEGSKA (reference sequence). For the second PCR, which ran for about 6 to 12 cycles, a sample-barcoded 5' primer and a J-beta primer mix were used. A template-switch adaptor with 12 random nucleotides tagged each cDNA molecule. TCRdb reprocessed the 5' RACE reads via MiXCR and lists one record per CDR3 protein. The sample lists roughly 1 million distinct CDR3 sequences; roughly a quarter were seen once. This same sample was also taken into another study, of T cells of mothers and their children.

The TCR sequence derives from a girl aged 2 to 10 in good health. The chain links TRBV20-1 to TRBJ2-4; no firm D call. Sequencing was performed on blood. CDR3 amino acids: CSARDLGLIQYF. The CDR3 nucleotides are TGCAGTGCTAGAGATCTAGGGTTAATTCAGTACTTC.